This TCR beta chain was identified in a study of T cell repertoires in cytomegalovirus infection. Findings of the study overall: Dominating the ex vivo response were HLA-C-restricted CMV-specific TCR beta clonotypes.

This clonotype turned up a few times. Its antigen is not known. In TCRdb, the reads were re-called with MiXCR into one record per CDR3 protein. This sample has approximately 730,000 distinct CDR3 sequences; around a third occur once, and the top ten carry 15% to 20%. V gave up 5 bases and J gave up 6 bases, with 13 bases separating them. The CDR3 runs to 14 residues. The sequenced sample was cultured PBMCs, obtained from culture after CMV antigen stimulation. The V and J genes are TRBV12-3 or TRBV12-4 and TRBJ2-2; tentatively, D is TRBD1 or TRBD2 (5 bases each). The receptor was derived from a human donor in good health (CMV status not recorded). Some clones in this sample may be carry-over from other donors' samples. The CDR3 DNA is TGTGCCAGCAGTGGGGGTCCCGGGGCCGGGGAGCTGTTTTTT. Its protein product is CASSGGPGAGELFF.